Reported below is one T cell receptor beta chain. This record belongs to a study of blood T cell repertoires in COVID-19. Study-wide context: COVID-19 samples collected from the United States, Italy and Spain covered acute and convalescent phases. T cells, B-cell-depleted T cells, or PBMCs provided the cDNA or gDNA that served as material.

Trimming removed 0 bases from V and 5 bases from J, with 13 bases in between. The CDR3 is 16 residues long. The V gene's germline CDR1 is LGHDT and CDR2 YNNKEL (reference sequence). Per the authors' pipeline: Amplifying reference gene primers gave estimates of nucleated cell counts. Libraries were prepared by immunoSEQ multiplex PCR; TCRdb keeps only in-frame clonotypes and omits some of them. The D gene and trimming were derived from the DNA, and the V and J assignments and clone size from that table. The sample consists of 300,000 to 400,000 clones, more than 75% of them appearing once. The sample comprised peripheral blood. The clonotype was recovered from a woman in her fifties or sixties who had recovered from COVID-19. The J gene is TRBJ1-4, the V gene TRBV3-1 (or the pseudogene TRBV3-2); D unclear. In DNA, the CDR3 is TGTGCCAGCAGCCAAGAGAGGTTGCAACTAAATGAAAAACTGTTTTTT. This encodes CASSQERLQLNEKLFF.